These 28 T cell receptor beta chains came from one sample sequenced in a study of radiation and T cells in renal cell carcinoma. Time point reported: blood 4 weeks post-SBRT, at nephrectomy. This sample's treatment: 15 Gy SBRT to primary tumor, nephrectomy 4 weeks later. TCRdb's table, derived via immunoSEQ multiplex PCR, lists solely in-frame clones and lacks some. In the table there are fewer than 80,000 clones, approximately 87% of which are singletons. The sample was blood, taken from a patient whose treatment included radiotherapy and nephrectomy. These receptor sequences come from a woman aged 60 to 75 with renal cell carcinoma.

The chain uses TRBV5-5 and TRBJ2-7; either TRBD1 or TRBD2 may fit D (6 bases each). This CDR3 has 14 amino acids. Trimming pared 4 bases from V and 2 bases from J, leaving 13 bases between. Germline values: CDR1 SGHKS, CDR2 YYEKEE (reference sequence). CDR3 sequence (DNA): TGTGCCAGCAGCGGCGGGACAACGACCTACGAGCAGTACTTC. The encoded protein is CASSGGTTTYEQYF.

This clone was recorded once. The rearrangement joins TRBV5-4 to TRBJ1-6, with D unclear. The V gene's germline CDR1 is SGHNT and CDR2 YYREEE (reference sequence). CDR3 length equals 14 residues. The germline V and J ends were trimmed by 0 bases and 8 bases, with 9 bases remaining between them. CDR3: CASSLGSGDSPLHF. Written as DNA, the CDR3 is TGTGCCAGCAGCTTGGGGAGTGGGGATTCACCCCTCCACTTT.

The rearrangement joins TRBV6-4 to TRBJ1-1, with D perhaps TRBD1 (6 bases). CDR3 size: 17 residues. V was trimmed by 2 bases and J by 3 bases, leaving 19 bases between them. The germline gives CDR1 MRHNA, CDR2 SNTAGT. CDR3 loop: CASSDGGGAGFHTEAFF. The CDR3 bases are TGTGCCAGCAGTGACGGGGGCGGGGCAGGGTTCCACACTGAAGCTTTCTTT.

The V call is TRBV4-2, the J call TRBJ1-6; unclear D gene. The germline V gene has CDR1 LGHNA and CDR2 YNFKEQ. V lost 5 bases to trimming and J lost 0 bases, with 8 bases between them. The CDR3 contains 15 residues. CDR3 sequence: CASSDTFSYNSPLHF. DNA of the CDR3: TGTGCCAGCAGCGACACCTTCTCCTATAATTCACCCCTCCACTTT.

V and J are TRBV2 and TRBJ1-2; tentatively, D is TRBD1 (6 bases). In germline, CDR1 is SNHLY, CDR2 FYNNEI. The CDR3 length is 13 residues. Trimming removed 6 bases at V and 3 bases at J, with 11 bases between. The CDR3 nucleotides are TGTGCCAGCAGGGACAGTAATTACTATGGCTACACCTTC. This gives the protein CASRDSNYYGYTF. The entire variable domain, with the rest obtained from reference TRBV2 and TRBJ1-2, is as follows: EPEVTQTPSHQVTQMGQEVILRCVPISNHLYFYWYRQILGQKVEFLVSFYNNEISEKSEIFDDQFSVERPDGSNFTLKIRSTKLEDSAMYFCASRDSNYYGYTFGSGTRLTVV.

The V call is TRBV15, the J call TRBJ1-2; 9 bases map to TRBD1. The CDR3 runs to 18 residues. V lost 8 bases to trimming and J lost 4 bases; unmatched junction nucleotides: 20. Germline loops: CDR1 LNHNV, CDR2 YYDKDF (reference sequence). For the CDR3, the DNA is TGTGCCACCCGTCGACAGGGACAGGGATCCGCCAGGGGCTATGGCTACACCTTC. This sequence encodes CATRRQGQGSARGYGYTF.

The chain is built from TRBV5-4 and TRBJ2-6; TRBD1 might be the D (6 bases). V was pared by 4 bases and J by 3 bases, with 14 bases between. CDR3 length equals 16 residues. Germline assignment: CDR1 SGHNT and CDR2 YYREEE (reference sequence). The DNA for the CDR3 is TGTGCCAGCAGCCCCCAACAGGGAATTGGGGCCAACGTCCTGACTTTC. Translating gives CASSPQQGIGANVLTF.

This rearrangement joins TRBV27 to TRBJ1-4, with D uncertain. This CDR3 region has 17 residues. CDR1 and CDR2 from the germline V gene are MNHEY and SMNVEV (reference sequence). The V and J ends lost 0 bases and 0 bases respectively, with 11 bases between them. CDR3 nucleotide sequence: TGTGCCAGCAGTTTATCTCCACACCCAGCAACTAATGAAAAACTGTTTTTT. Translation gives CASSLSPHPATNEKLFF.

J is TRBJ1-2 and V is TRBV9, with D perhaps matching TRBD1 (6 bases). The CDR3 runs to 14 residues. CDR1 and CDR2 (germline): SGDLS, YYNGEE. The V and J ends lost 0 bases and 7 bases respectively, with 13 bases between them. The CDR3 sequence: CASSVDNQGRGYTF. CDR3 DNA: TGTGCCAGCAGCGTAGATAATCAGGGGCGTGGCTACACCTTC.

The rearrangement links TRBV6-5 to TRBJ1-2; D unclear. Between the trimmed V and J ends, which lost 6 bases and 3 bases, there was a span of 11 bases. Germline V gives CDR1 MNHEY, CDR2 SVGAGI. There are 13 residues in the CDR3. CDR3: CASRDPAHYGYTF. The DNA for the CDR3 is TGTGCCAGCAGGGATCCCGCCCACTATGGCTACACCTTC.

The chain uses TRBV19 and TRBJ2-7; possible D gene TRBD2, 5 bases. Trimming left V 3 bases short and J 2 bases short, with 14 bases between. This CDR3 has 15 amino acids. Germline values: CDR1 LNHDA, CDR2 SQIVND (reference sequence). CDR3 in DNA: TGTGCCAGTAGTATCCAGCCGGGAACGCCCTACGAGCAGTACTTC. It is translated as CASSIQPGTPYEQYF.

This chain connects TRBV6-6 to TRBJ2-5; TRBD1 matches 7 bases. The germline V gene encodes CDR1 MNHNY and CDR2 SVGAGI (reference sequence). Unmatched junction bases numbered 17, after V lost 10 bases and J lost 3 bases. The CDR3 spans 16 residues. The CDR3 spells CATLPRGGDPEETQYF. The CDR3 region has the DNA TGTGCCACCTTACCACGAGGGGGCGACCCCGAAGAGACCCAGTACTTC.

The chain links TRBV6-5 to TRBJ1-6, with 9 bases fitting TRBD1. Germline assignment: CDR1 MNHEY and CDR2 SVGAGI. The J segment lost 12 bases and the V segment lost 5 bases, leaving 8 bases of the junction unmatched. This CDR3 comprises 14 residues. CDR3 protein: CASSTGTGPVPLHF. The DNA of the CDR3 is TGTGCCAGCAGTACCGGGACAGGGCCTGTACCCCTCCACTTT.

The chain links TRBV2 to TRBJ1-5, with 8 bases fitting TRBD1. J was trimmed by 1 base and V by 5 bases; bases with no gene match: 7. Looked up from germline, CDR1 is SNHLY and CDR2 is FYNNEI. This CDR3 region has 16 residues. This chain's CDR3 is CASSRQGRESNQPQHF. DNA for the CDR3: TGTGCCAGCAGTCGACAGGGGAGAGAGAGCAATCAGCCCCAGCATTTT.

This chain uses TRBV5-4 with TRBJ2-4; a weak D match, TRBD2 (6 bases). CDR3 length: 13 amino acids. V lost 1 base to trimming and J lost 5 bases, with 7 bases between them. Germline assignment: CDR1 SGHNT and CDR2 YYREEE (reference sequence). The CDR3 sequence is CASSLWGENIQYF. CDR3 nucleotide sequence: TGTGCCAGCAGCTTGTGGGGGGAAAACATTCAGTACTTC.

This clone showed up just a few times. This chain connects TRBV6-5 to TRBJ1-1, with a tentative D call TRBD1 (5 bases). The germline gives CDR1 MNHEY, CDR2 SVGAGI. This CDR3 is built from 14 residues. The V gene lost 2 bases and the J gene lost 4 bases, with 11 bases spanning the gap. The CDR3 DNA is TGTGCCAGCAGTTACACAGGTTTGGCCACTGAAGCTTTCTTT. It codes for CASSYTGLATEAFF.

J is TRBJ1-2 and V is TRBV5-6; 7 nucleotides align to TRBD1. The V gene's germline CDR1 is SGHDT and CDR2 YYEEEE. V lost 4 bases, J lost 0 bases, and 6 bases stayed unmatched. The CDR3 length is 15 residues. The CDR3, as DNA: TGTGCCAGCAGCCGGGACAGACATCCTAACTATGGCTACACCTTC. Protein: CASSRDRHPNYGYTF.

The V and J genes are TRBV7-9 and TRBJ2-7; 8 nucleotides match TRBD1. The CDR3 has 12 amino acids. Germline CDR1 is SEHNR and CDR2 is FQNEAQ (reference sequence). V shed 4 bases, J shed 9 bases, and the junction held 5 bases outside the gene matches. CDR3 in DNA: TGTGCCAGCAGCTCCGGCAGGGGGCGGCAGTACTTC. It specifies CASSSGRGRQYF. Full variable domain (rest looked up from reference TRBV7-9 and TRBJ2-7): DTGVSQNPRHKITKRGQNVTFRCDPISEHNRLYWYRQTLGQGPEFLTYFQNEAQLEKSRLLSDRFSAERPKGSFSTLEIQRTEQGDSAMYLCASSSGRGRQYFGPGTRLTVT.

The chain is built from TRBV28 and TRBJ1-1; D may be TRBD1 (5 bases). V was clipped by 7 bases and J by 7 bases, with 19 bases between them. The CDR3 loop spans 14 amino acids. Germline CDR1 MDHEN, CDR2 SYDVKM. The CDR3 reads CASNPTGVQDEAFF. The CDR3 DNA is TGTGCCAGCAACCCGACGGGGGTTCAAGATGAAGCTTTCTTT.

The chain has TRBV27 and TRBJ2-1, with 7 bases matching TRBD2. This CDR3 has 15 amino acids. V was clipped by 6 bases and J by 4 bases; unmatched bases: 9. Germline CDR1 MNHEY, CDR2 SMNVEV (reference sequence). CDR3: CASSYGTNPYNEQFF. CDR3 DNA sequence: TGTGCCAGCAGCTACGGGACTAACCCATACAATGAGCAGTTCTTC.

The chain uses TRBV6-1 and TRBJ2-7; 8 nucleotides line up with TRBD1. The CDR3 loop spans 15 amino acids. Germline assignment: CDR1 MNHNS and CDR2 SASEGT. After removal of 8 bases from V and 0 bases from J, the junction contained 9 bases not matched to a gene. DNA for the CDR3: TGTGCCAGCGGGCGGGACAGGACACTCTCCTACGAGCAGTACTTC. It codes for CASGRDRTLSYEQYF.

This clone was seen a single time. The chain uses TRBV27 and TRBJ1-5; 9 bases fit TRBD1. The CDR3 runs to 16 residues. Germline CDR1 reads MNHEY; CDR2 reads SMNVEV (reference sequence). V dropped 5 bases and J dropped 3; count of bases not matched to a gene: 8. CDR3 sequence (DNA): TGTGCCAGCAGTCCGGGGACAGGGAGGACCAATCAGCCCCAGCATTTT. Translating it yields CASSPGTGRTNQPQHF.

The chain uses TRBV5-4 and TRBJ2-1; D uncertain. CDR1 SGHNT and CDR2 YYREEE come from the germline V gene (reference sequence). The CDR3 is 14 amino acids. Trimming pared 2 bases from V and 5 bases from J, leaving 11 bases between. CDR3 DNA sequence: TGTGCCAGCAGCTTATTGGCGCCCCACAATGAGCAGTTCTTC. It yields the protein CASSLLAPHNEQFF. The full variable domain, in which reference TRBV5-4 and TRBJ2-1 provide the parts outside the CDR3, is ETGVTQSPTHLIKTRGQQVTLRCSSQSGHNTVSWYQQALGQGPQFIFQYYREEENGRGNFPPRFSGLQFPNYSSELNVNALELDDSALYLCASSLLAPHNEQFFGPGTRLTVL.

This clone was counted a single time. The chain has TRBV27 and TRBJ1-5; no clear D gene. Trimming took 4 bases from V and 2 from J, leaving 6 bases between them. The CDR3 is 13 residues long. CDR1 is MNHEY, CDR2 SMNVEV, per germline (reference sequence). The CDR3 DNA follows: TGTGCCAGCAGTTCGGTGCGCAATCAGCCCCAGCATTTT. Protein product: CASSSVRNQPQHF.

The CDR3 spells CASSTTGSSYNEQFF. CDR3 nucleotide sequence: TGCGCCAGCAGCACTACAGGGAGCTCCTACAATGAGCAGTTCTTC. The chain employs TRBV5-1 and TRBJ2-1, with a tentative D call TRBD1 (6 bases). Trimming removed 4 bases from V and 0 bases from J, with 11 bases in between. From germline, CDR1 is SGHRS and CDR2 YFSETQ. The CDR3 totals 15 residues.

J is TRBJ2-7 and V is TRBV4-1, with 12 bases identical to TRBD2. The CDR3 extends over 17 amino acids. Germline V gene sequence: CDR1 MGHRA, CDR2 YSYEKL. Trimming removed 1 base from V and 3 bases from J; junction bases left unmatched: 7. The DNA of the CDR3 is TGCGCCAGCAGCCAAGTATCTAGCGGGGGGGCCATCTACGAGCAGTACTTC. Protein sequence: CASSQVSSGGAIYEQYF.

This chain links TRBV7-9 with TRBJ2-3, with D perhaps matching TRBD2 (6 bases). The CDR3 loop spans 16 amino acids. Germline V CDR1 and CDR2: SEHNR, FQNEAQ (reference sequence). V was shortened by 10 bases and J by 0 bases, with 20 bases between the two germline ends. CDR3 in amino acids: CATDGGTRTSTDTQYF. CDR3 nucleotides: TGTGCCACAGACGGCGGGACTCGGACTAGCACAGATACGCAGTATTTT.

This chain uses TRBV7-9 with TRBJ2-3, with 11 bases fitting TRBD1. Germline V gene data show CDR1 as SEHNR and CDR2 as FQNEAQ (reference sequence). With 5 bases clipped from V and 3 bases from J, the junction kept 7 bases outside the gene matches. This CDR3 comprises 16 residues. CDR3 amino acids: CASSPVGTGGTDTQYF. CDR3 coding DNA: TGTGCCAGCAGCCCGGTCGGGACAGGGGGGACAGATACGCAGTATTTT.